This entry concerns a single T cell receptor (beta chain). CDR1 is SEHNR and CDR2 is FQNEAQ in the germline V gene (reference sequence). The CDR3 runs to 15 residues. With 3 bases removed from V and 7 bases from J, the gap between germline ends came to 16 bases. This entry belongs to a study of blood T cell repertoires in COVID-19. Assay used: immunoSEQ multiplex PCR; TCRdb lists only in-frame clones, some missing. This table has 73,000 or so clones, 65% to 90% appearing once. The TCR comes from a woman aged 60-75 years with acute or convalescent COVID-19. The sequencing input was peripheral blood. The V call is TRBV7-9, the J call TRBJ2-1, with D perhaps TRBD2 (6 bases). The CDR3 nucleotides are TGTGCCAGCAGCTTGGGAGGCCTCGCGGGGAATGAGCAGTTCTTC. Protein: CASSLGGLAGNEQFF.